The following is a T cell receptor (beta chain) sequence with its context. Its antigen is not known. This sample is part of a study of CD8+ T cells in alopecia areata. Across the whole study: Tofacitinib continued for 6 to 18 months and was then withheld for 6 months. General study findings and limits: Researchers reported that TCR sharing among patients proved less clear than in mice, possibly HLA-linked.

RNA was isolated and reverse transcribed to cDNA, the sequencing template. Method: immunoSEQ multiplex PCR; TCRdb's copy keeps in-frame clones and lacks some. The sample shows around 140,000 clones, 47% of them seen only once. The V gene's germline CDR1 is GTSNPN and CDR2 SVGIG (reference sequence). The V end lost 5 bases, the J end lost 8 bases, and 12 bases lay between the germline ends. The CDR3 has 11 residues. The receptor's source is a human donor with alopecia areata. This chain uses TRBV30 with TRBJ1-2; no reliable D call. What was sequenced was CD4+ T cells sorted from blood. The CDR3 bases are TGTGCCTGGGGAGGTGAAGGGGGCTACACCTTC. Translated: CAWGGEGGYTF.